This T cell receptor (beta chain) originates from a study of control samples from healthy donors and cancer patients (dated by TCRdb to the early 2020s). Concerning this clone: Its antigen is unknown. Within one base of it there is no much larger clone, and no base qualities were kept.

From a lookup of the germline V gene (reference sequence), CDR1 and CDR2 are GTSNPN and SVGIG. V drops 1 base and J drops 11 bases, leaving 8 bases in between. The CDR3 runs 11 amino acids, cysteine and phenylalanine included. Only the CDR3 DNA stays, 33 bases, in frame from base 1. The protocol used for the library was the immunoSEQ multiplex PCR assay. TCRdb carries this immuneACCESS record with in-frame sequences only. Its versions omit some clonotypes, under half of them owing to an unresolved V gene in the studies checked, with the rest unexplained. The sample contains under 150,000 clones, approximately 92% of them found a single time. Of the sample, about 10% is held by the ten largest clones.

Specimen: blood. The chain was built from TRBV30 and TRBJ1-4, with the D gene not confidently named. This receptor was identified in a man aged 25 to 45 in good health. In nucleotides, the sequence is TGTGCCTGGAGTGCCCGCCGGAAACTGTTTTTT. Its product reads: CAWSARRKLFF.